The 19 T cell receptor beta chains listed next were all sequenced from one sample in a study of blood T cell repertoires in COVID-19. Repertoires were generated with immunoSEQ multiplex PCR, while TCRdb's copy carries only in-frame clones and drops some. The sample lists 120,000 to 150,000 clones, approximately 92% seen once, with 3% in the top ten. Sequencing used peripheral blood. The receptors shown here come from a woman aged 60-75 years with active COVID-19.

The chain uses TRBV28 and TRBJ2-3; 9 nucleotides match TRBD2. Unmatched junction bases numbered 17, after V lost 7 bases and J lost 6 bases. The CDR3 is 17 amino acids. CDR1 MDHEN and CDR2 SYDVKM come from the germline V gene. The CDR3: CASIEGGPSGNFDTQYF. The CDR3 nucleotides read TGTGCCAGCATAGAGGGGGGGCCTAGCGGGAATTTCGATACGCAGTATTTT.

The CDR3 DNA reads as TGTGCCAGCAGCCCTGGGGGGGTAGCGGGAGTCCTTGAGCAGTTCTTC. Amino acid sequence: CASSPGGVAGVLEQFF. The chain couples TRBV6-2 or TRBV6-3 to TRBJ2-1; 9 nucleotides align to TRBD2. CDR3 length equals 16 residues. Germline assignment: CDR1 MNHEY and CDR2 SVGEGT. Losses at the gene ends were 6 bases for V and 9 bases for J; bases not matched to a gene: 15.

The table lists this clone with a few counts. The chain combines TRBV10-3 with TRBJ2-4, with 7 bases identical to TRBD1. CDR3 size: 15 residues. Trimming took 3 bases from V and 1 from J; bases not matched to a gene: 3. CDR1 and CDR2 (germline): ENHRY, SYGVKD. This CDR3 reads CAISDPTGAKNIQYF. The CDR3 region has the DNA TGTGCCATCAGTGACCCGACAGGGGCCAAAAACATTCAGTACTTC.

Only one count was recorded for this clone. The rearrangement uses TRBV28 and TRBJ2-3, with 7 nucleotides matching TRBD1. The CDR3 runs 12 residues. V trimming: 10 bases; J trimming: 9 bases; junction bases outside the gene matches: 10. CDR1 and CDR2 from the germline V gene are MDHEN and SYDVKM. Written as DNA, the CDR3 is TGTGCCACCGTGGGGGAGACAGGGACGCAGTATTTT. Translation: CATVGETGTQYF.

The chain combines TRBV6-1 with TRBJ1-2; D is unresolved. Per the germline V gene, CDR1 is MNHNS and CDR2 is SASEGT. This CDR3 comprises 11 residues. The germline V and J ends were trimmed by 3 bases and 5 bases, with 4 bases remaining between them. The CDR3 coding sequence is TGTGCCAGCAGTGATCGTTATGGCTACACCTTC. Translated, it gives CASSDRYGYTF.

The rearrangement uses TRBV2 and TRBJ2-1, with D perhaps matching TRBD2 (5 bases). The germline gives CDR1 SNHLY, CDR2 FYNNEI. The germline V and J ends were trimmed by 5 bases and 6 bases, with 14 bases remaining between them. This CDR3 has 14 residues. CDR3 in DNA: TGTGCCAGCAGTATCCGGGATCTAGGCAATGAGCAGTTCTTC. Translation: CASSIRDLGNEQFF.

The chain links TRBV30 to TRBJ1-3; D is undetermined. Deletions cut 4 bases from V and 0 bases from J, with 19 bases between. The germline CDR1 and CDR2 sequences are GTSNPN and SVGIG (reference sequence). This CDR3 spans 17 amino acids. Here the CDR3 DNA reads TGTGCCTGGAAAGGTGGAGGCAGCCATAGCTCTGGAAACACCATATATTTT. This codes for CAWKGGGSHSSGNTIYF.

V is TRBV11-3 and J is TRBJ1-3; D gene uncertain. From germline, CDR1 is SGHNT and CDR2 YENEEA. The CDR3 sequence is 14 residues long. V dropped 5 bases and J dropped 4 bases, with 12 bases sitting between them. For the CDR3, the DNA is TGTGCCAGCAGCCGGACTCACGCGGGAAACACCATATATTTT. This translates into CASSRTHAGNTIYF.

This rearrangement joins TRBV28 to TRBJ1-2; TRBD1 agrees at 10 bases. Trimming at V came to 2 bases and at J to 5 bases, leaving 8 bases not matched to a gene. Looked up from germline, CDR1 is MDHEN and CDR2 is SYDVKM. This CDR3 is built from 16 residues. CDR3 region: CASSLTGQGVIYGYTF. CDR3 coding DNA: TGTGCCAGCAGTTTAACCGGACAGGGGGTTATATATGGCTACACCTTC.

This sequence joins TRBV7-9 and TRBJ1-4; D not certain. CDR1 is SEHNR and CDR2 is FQNEAQ in the germline V gene (reference sequence). Trimming left V 1 base short and J 7 bases short, with 16 bases between. The CDR3 has 16 amino acids. CDR3 sequence reads: CASSLGTGVGGEKLFF. CDR3 coding DNA: TGTGCCAGCAGCTTAGGCACCGGGGTAGGAGGTGAAAAACTGTTTTTT.

CDR3 sequence: CASSFLAGGKNNEQFF. The CDR3 region has the DNA TGTGCCAGCAGTTTTCTGGCAGGGGGCAAGAACAATGAGCAGTTCTTC. The V gene is TRBV28, the J gene TRBJ2-1; TRBD1 agrees at 8 bases. This CDR3 contains 16 residues. Germline-derived CDR1 and CDR2 are MDHEN and SYDVKM. Trimming cost V 3 bases and J 5 bases; bases outside gene matches: 9.

This clone has a handful of counts. The chain uses TRBV7-3 and TRBJ2-3, with TRBD2 matching over 7 bases. The CDR3 is 14 amino acids. CDR1 and CDR2 from the germline V gene are SGHTA and FQGTGA. V dropped 0 bases and J dropped 4; count of bases not matched to a gene: 1. The CDR3 DNA reads as TGTGCCAGCAGCTTAACACTAGCGTCAGATACGCAGTATTTT. Protein: CASSLTLASDTQYF.

The chain combines TRBV19 with TRBJ2-1, with 9 bases matching TRBD2. The CDR3 covers 16 residues. The ends lost 4 bases at V and 0 bases at J; junction bases unmatched: 4. Germline V gives CDR1 LNHDA, CDR2 SQIVND (reference sequence). The CDR3 loop is CASSNSGGSSYNEQFF. CDR3 in DNA: TGTGCCAGTAGTAATAGCGGGGGTAGCTCCTACAATGAGCAGTTCTTC.

The chain recombines TRBV18 with TRBJ2-6; possibly TRBD2 for D (5 bases). Germline V gene lookup returns CDR1 KGHSH and CDR2 LQKENI. The germline V and J ends were trimmed by 2 bases and 0 bases, with 11 bases remaining between them. This CDR3 comprises 17 residues. The CDR3 nucleotides read TGTGCCAGCTCACCATTGCGGGCAAACTCTGGGGCCAACGTCCTGACTTTC. Residues: CASSPLRANSGANVLTF.

The rearrangement joins TRBV18 to TRBJ2-3; TRBD2 matches at 13 bases. The CDR3 covers 16 residues. Trimming cost V 2 bases and J 4 bases; bases outside gene matches: 3. Looked up from germline, CDR1 is KGHSH and CDR2 is LQKENI. The CDR3 here is CASSPIGLAGADTQYF. DNA for the CDR3: TGTGCCAGCTCACCAATAGGACTAGCGGGAGCAGATACGCAGTATTTT.

CDR3 DNA: TGCAGCGTTGATGGACTACCAAAATGGGTGAATGAGCAGTTCTTC. Protein product: CSVDGLPKWVNEQFF. This chain uses TRBV29-1 with TRBJ2-1; possibly TRBD2 for D (6 bases). V was shortened by 3 bases and J by 7 bases, with 19 bases between the two germline ends. The CDR3 covers 15 residues. CDR1 and CDR2 from the germline V gene are SQVTM and ANQGSEA.

This clone appeared a few times. V usage is TRBV19 and J usage is TRBJ2-1; 9 bases match TRBD1. The V and J ends lost 5 bases and 8 bases, in that order; junction bases with no gene match: 7. CDR1 is LNHDA and CDR2 is SQIVND in the germline V gene (reference sequence). The CDR3 is 14 residues long. As DNA, the CDR3 is TGTGCCAGTAGTGCGACAGGGGGGATATATGAGCAGTTCTTC. Encoded protein: CASSATGGIYEQFF.

The rearrangement links TRBV6-1 to TRBJ1-1, with a possible D match to TRBD1 (6 bases). The ends were cut back, 3 bases at V and 7 bases at J, with 18 bases in the middle. The V gene's germline CDR1 is MNHNS and CDR2 SASEGT. This CDR3 region has 15 residues. The CDR3 DNA sequence: TGTGCCAGCAGTGATGGCAGGGGACTACATTATGAAGCTTTCTTT. It yields the protein CASSDGRGLHYEAFF.

This clone turned up a few times. The rearrangement joins TRBV6-2 or TRBV6-3 to TRBJ1-6, with D unresolved. V lost 6 bases and J lost 6, with 9 bases in between. CDR3 size: 13 residues. Looked up from germline, CDR1 is MNHEY and CDR2 is SVGEGT. CDR3 in DNA: TGTGCCAGCAGCCCAACAAGTAATTCACCCCTCCACTTT. Translated, it gives CASSPTSNSPLHF.